This TCR beta chain derives from a study of PD-1 blockade in classical Hodgkin lymphoma. Note on this clone: Its cognate antigen is unknown.

General observations from the study: Complete responders had baseline diversity similar to newly diagnosed patients. No one has yet defined what causes the repertoire differences, which may be disease activity or prior therapy.

With no exception, relapse followed autologous stem cell transplantation in all patients, and brentuximab vedotin exposure varied. The protocol was immunoSEQ multiplex PCR, while the TCRdb copy is restricted to in-frame clones and leaves out a portion. Here the sample spans some 100,000 clones, roughly 91% being singletons. Trimming left V 6 bases short and J 4 bases short, with 10 bases between. Germline V lookup: CDR1 MNHNY, CDR2 SVGAGI (reference sequence). The CDR3 spans 12 residues. This chain links TRBV6-6 with TRBJ2-7; D is ambiguous. The sequences come from peripheral blood mononuclear cells (PBMCs), collected before the second cycle of nivolumab. This receptor was identified in a human donor with classical Hodgkin lymphoma. The DNA of the CDR3 is TGTGCCAGCAGCTTGGACGGGTACGAGCAGTACTTC. Its protein is CASSLDGYEQYF.